This T cell receptor beta chain was profiled in a study of cytomegalovirus exposure and HLA in healthy donors. Regarding the study as a whole: Among the most significant clusters, several appeared linked to common viral pathogens in a later analysis. It was reported in a later analysis that an Asian-associated ancestry cluster showed fewer N-insertions than the approximately 670-donor mean.

On this clone: Its target is unknown.

Donors counted as nominally healthy when sampled, yet unrecorded immune exposures were likely. Primers: 60 Vbeta forward and 13 Jbeta reverse. Data came from immunoSEQ multiplex PCR; TCRdb stores just in-frame clones and leaves some out. The sample records over 120,000 clones, roughly 80% being singletons. Germline V lookup: CDR1 SGHTA, CDR2 FQGNSA. This CDR3 is 14 amino acids long. Trimming left V 2 bases short and J 4 bases short, with 11 bases between. What was sequenced was PBMCs. The TCR sequence derives from a man in his forties in good health and CMV-seronegative. The rearrangement links TRBV7-2 to TRBJ2-5; weak D call: TRBD2 (6 bases). CDR3 DNA: TGTGCCAGCAGCTTACAGGGACTTGGAGAGACCCAGTACTTC. It is translated as CASSLQGLGETQYF.